This T cell receptor beta chain stems from a study of CD8+CD57+ T cells in acquired aplastic anemia. Germline lookup yields CDR1 LNHDA and CDR2 SQIVND (reference sequence). The CDR3 length is 12 residues. V was clipped by 0 bases and J by 7 bases, with 6 bases between them. CDR3 and TCR beta VDJ profiling relied on a genomic DNA template. TCRdb re-called the reads with MiXCR, one entry per CDR3 protein. The sample carries a few hundred thousand distinct CDR3 sequences, less than 60% recorded once. Sequencing was done on patients that had shown CD8+CD57+ cell expansion by flow cytometry. The sample consisted of sorted CD4+, CD8+, or CD8+CD57+ T cells (not recorded which) from PBMCs. The chain uses TRBV19 and TRBJ2-5, with D perhaps TRBD2 (6 bases). The TCR originated in a human donor with aplastic anemia. The CDR3 DNA sequence: TGTGCCAGTAGTATAGAGGGAGGGACCCAGTACTTC. Protein: CASSIEGGTQYF.